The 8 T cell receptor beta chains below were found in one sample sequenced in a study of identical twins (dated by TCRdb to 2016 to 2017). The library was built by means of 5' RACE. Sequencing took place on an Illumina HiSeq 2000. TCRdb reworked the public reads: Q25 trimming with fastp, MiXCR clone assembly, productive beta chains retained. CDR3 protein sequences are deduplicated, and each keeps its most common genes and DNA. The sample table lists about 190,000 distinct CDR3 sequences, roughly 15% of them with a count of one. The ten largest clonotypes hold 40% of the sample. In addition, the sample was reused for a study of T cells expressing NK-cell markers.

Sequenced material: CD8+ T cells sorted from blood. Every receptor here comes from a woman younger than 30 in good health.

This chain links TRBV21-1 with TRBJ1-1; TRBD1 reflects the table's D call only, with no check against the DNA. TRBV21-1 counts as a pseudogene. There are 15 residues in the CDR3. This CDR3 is CASSKEEGAHTEAFF. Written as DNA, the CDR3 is TGTGCCAGCAGCAAAGAGGAGGGGGCTCACACTGAAGCTTTCTTT.

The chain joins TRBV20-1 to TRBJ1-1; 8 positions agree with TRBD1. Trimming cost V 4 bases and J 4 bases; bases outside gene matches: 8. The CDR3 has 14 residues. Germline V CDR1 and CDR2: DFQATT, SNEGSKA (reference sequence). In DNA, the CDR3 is TGCAGTGCTATAAGACAGGGGCGGATCACTGAAGCTTTCTTT. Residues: CSAIRQGRITEAFF.

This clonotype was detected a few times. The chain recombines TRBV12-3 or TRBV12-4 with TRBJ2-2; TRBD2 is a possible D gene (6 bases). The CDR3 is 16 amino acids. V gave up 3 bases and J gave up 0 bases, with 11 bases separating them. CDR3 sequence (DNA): TGTGCCAGCAGTTTCCCAGCGGGTACGAACACCGGGGAGCTGTTTTTT. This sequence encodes CASSFPAGTNTGELFF.

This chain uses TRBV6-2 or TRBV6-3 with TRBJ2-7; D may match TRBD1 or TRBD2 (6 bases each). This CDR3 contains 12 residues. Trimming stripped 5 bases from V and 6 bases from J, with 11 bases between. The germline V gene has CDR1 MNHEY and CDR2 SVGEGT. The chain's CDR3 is CASSRPGAEQYF. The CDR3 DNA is TGTGCCAGCAGTCGCCCGGGGGCCGAGCAGTACTTC.

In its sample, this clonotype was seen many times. The CDR3 reads CGSVGLASNEQFF. The CDR3 nucleotides read TGCGGATCCGTGGGACTAGCTAGCAATGAGCAGTTCTTC. The chain couples TRBV20-1 to TRBJ2-1; 9 nucleotides match TRBD2. Germline CDR1 and CDR2: DFQATT and SNEGSKA (reference sequence). The CDR3 loop spans 13 amino acids.

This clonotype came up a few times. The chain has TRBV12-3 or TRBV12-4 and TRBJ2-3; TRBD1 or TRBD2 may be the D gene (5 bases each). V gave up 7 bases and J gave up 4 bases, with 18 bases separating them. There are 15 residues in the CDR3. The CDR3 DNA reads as TGTGCCAGCACCCCCGGGACGCCACGGGCAGATACGCAGTATTTT. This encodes CASTPGTPRADTQYF.

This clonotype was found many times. The CDR3 protein is CASSLDNSYEQYF. CDR3 DNA: TGTGCCAGCTCCTTGGACAACTCCTACGAGCAGTACTTC. The V gene is TRBV9, the J gene TRBJ2-7; D possibly corresponds to TRBD1 (5 bases). Trimming stripped 7 bases from V and 0 bases from J, with 11 bases between. CDR3 length: 13 amino acids. The germline V gene encodes CDR1 SGDLS and CDR2 YYNGEE. Combining the CDR3 with reference TRBV9 and TRBJ2-7 gives the whole variable domain DSGVTQTPKHLITATGQRVTLRCSPRSGDLSVYWYQQSLDQGLQFLIQYYNGEERAKGNILERFSAQQFPDLHSELNLSSLELGDSALYFCASSLDNSYEQYFGPGTRLTVT.

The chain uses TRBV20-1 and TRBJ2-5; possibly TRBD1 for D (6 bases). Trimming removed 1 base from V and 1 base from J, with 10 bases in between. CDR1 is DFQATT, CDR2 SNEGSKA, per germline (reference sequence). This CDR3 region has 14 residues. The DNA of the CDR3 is TGCAGTGCTAGAGGGACAGAGATCCAAGAGACCCAGTACTTC. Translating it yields CSARGTEIQETQYF.